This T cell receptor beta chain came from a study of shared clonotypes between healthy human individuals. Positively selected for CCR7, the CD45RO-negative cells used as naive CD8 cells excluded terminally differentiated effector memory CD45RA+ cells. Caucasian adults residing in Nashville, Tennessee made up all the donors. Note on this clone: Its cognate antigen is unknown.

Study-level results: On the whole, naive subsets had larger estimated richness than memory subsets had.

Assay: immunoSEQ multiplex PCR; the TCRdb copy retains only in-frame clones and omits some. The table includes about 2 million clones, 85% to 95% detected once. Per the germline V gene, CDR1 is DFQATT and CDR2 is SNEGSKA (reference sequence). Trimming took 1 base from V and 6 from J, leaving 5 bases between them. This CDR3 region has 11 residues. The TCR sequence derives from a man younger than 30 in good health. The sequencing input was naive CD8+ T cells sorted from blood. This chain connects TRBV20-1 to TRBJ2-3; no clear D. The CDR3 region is CSARVADTQYF. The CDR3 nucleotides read TGCAGTGCTAGAGTTGCTGATACGCAGTATTTT.